Listed below are T cell receptor beta chains from one sample, sequenced in a study of OX40 agonist ivuxolimab in advanced cancers. Produced via immunoSEQ multiplex PCR; TCRdb's table is partial and in-frame only. The sample shows approximately 70,000 clones, around 86% of them seen only once. Here the sequenced sample was CD4+ or CD8+ T cells sorted from blood, taken in a trial of the OX40 agonist ivuxolimab. The receptor source for this set is an adult with an advanced solid tumor such as melanoma, head and neck, liver or kidney cancer. The CDR3 runs from the conserved cysteine through the conserved F or W. D genes are given only for firm matches. Size is omitted from some rows. Given values are once, few, many or a class for expanded clones.

>TRBJ1-5|TRBV7-8|-|-
TGTGCCAGCAGCTACGACAGAGTTGGGAGCAATCAGCCCCAGCATTTT
CASSYDRVGSNQPQHF
>TRBJ1-1|TRBV6-6|TRBD1|-
TGTGCCAGCAGTTACAAAGGGGGCGGAGGGAACACTGAAGCTTTCTTT
CASSYKGGGGNTEAFF
>TRBJ2-7|TRBV2|-|-
TGTGCCAGCAGTGATCACCTCTACCCCGAGCAGTACTTC
CASSDHLYPEQYF
>TRBJ2-2|TRBV7-6|-|-
TGTGCCAGCAGTCCGAGGGACGGGGAGCTGTTTTTT
CASSPRDGELFF
>TRBJ2-2|TRBV7-3|-|-
TGTGCCAGCAGTTTCATGCAAAACACCGGGGAGCTGTTTTTT
CASSFMQNTGELFF
>TRBJ2-3|TRBV28|TRBD2|-
TGTGCCAGCAGTCCATCTAGCGGCGCCGTGGATACGCAGTATTTT
CASSPSSGAVDTQYF
>TRBJ1-5|TRBV12-5|-|-
TGTGCTAGTGGTTTTATGGCCCGGTTCGGAGGCAATCAGCCCCAGCATTTT
CASGFMARFGGNQPQHF
>TRBJ1-2|TRBV5-1|TRBD1|-
TGCGCCAGCAGCTTGGGGGACAGAGACTATGGCTACACCTTC
CASSLGDRDYGYTF
>TRBJ2-7|TRBV6-1|-|-
TGTGCCAGCAGTGACCCCCCGCAGGGTAGTTACGAGCAGTACTTC
CASSDPPQGSYEQYF
>TRBJ2-5|TRBV7-2|-|-
TGTGCCAGCAGCTTAGGGGGGTCGGAAGAGACCCAGTACTTC
CASSLGGSEETQYF
>TRBJ2-4|TRBV28|-|-
TGTGCCAGCAGTACCTCCGGGACAGCGGGGGACATTCAGTACTTC
CASSTSGTAGDIQYF
>TRBJ2-5|TRBV7-9|-|-
TGTGCCAGCAGCTTACGGAGACCCCAAGAGACCCAGTACTTC
CASSLRRPQETQYF
>TRBJ2-1|TRBV30|TRBD1|-
TGTGCCTGGAGTGAACTCGGGACAGGCAATGAGCAGTTCTTC
CAWSELGTGNEQFF
>TRBJ1-1|TRBV29-1|-|once
TGCAGTGCCCAGATATTGAACACTGAAGCTTTCTTT
CSAQILNTEAFF
>TRBJ1-1|TRBV5-1|-|-
TGCGCCAGCAGCACGGGACACAATGCCCCGAACACTGAAGCTTTCTTT
CASSTGHNAPNTEAFF
>TRBJ2-6|TRBV28|-|-
TGTGCCAGCAGTCACCTCCGGCCACCCTCTGGGGCCAACGTCCTGACTTTC
CASSHLRPPSGANVLTF
>TRBJ1-2|TRBV2|-|-
TGTGCCAGCAGTGAAAGGCGGGACACAGGCTACACCTTC
CASSERRDTGYTF
>TRBJ1-3|TRBV5-1|-|-
TGCGCCAGCAGCTTGGCCCCCGCCCAGGTAGCAGGAAACACCATATATTTT
CASSLAPAQVAGNTIYF
>TRBJ1-6|TRBV19|-|-
TGTGCCAGTTCACGGAGCGGGACGGGAAATTCACCCCTCCACTTT
CASSRSGTGNSPLHF
>TRBJ1-1|TRBV6-6|-|-
TGTGCCAGCAGTTCACGGGGCCTGAACACTGAAGCTTTCTTT
CASSSRGLNTEAFF
>TRBJ1-2|TRBV6-6|-|-
TGTGCCAGCGGGGGGACCCCCACAAAGCTCACCTTC
CASGGTPTKLTF
>TRBJ2-1|TRBV5-4|-|-
TGTGCCAGCACCCTGGGCCAGGAGGCACACAATGAGCAGTTCTTC
CASTLGQEAHNEQFF
>TRBJ1-1|TRBV27|TRBD1|-
TGTGCCAGCAGTTTCGGACAGGAGAACACTGAAGCTTTCTTT
CASSFGQENTEAFF
>TRBJ1-1|TRBV7-8|-|-
TGTGCCAGCAGCAACAACTTCGATCACACTGAAGCTTTCTTT
CASSNNFDHTEAFF
>TRBJ1-2|TRBV7-9|-|once
TGTGCCAGCAGCTTAGACGGGGCCGGCTACACCTTC
CASSLDGAGYTF
>TRBJ1-6|TRBV6-4|-|-
TGTGCCAGCAGTGCCCGGGACGGGAGCTCCTATAATTCACCCCTCCACTTT
CASSARDGSSYNSPLHF
>TRBJ2-7|TRBV18|-|-
TGTGCCAGCTCACCACGGGAAACCGAGCAGTACTTC
CASSPRETEQYF
>TRBJ1-5|TRBV5-1|-|-
TGCGCCAGCAGCTTGGCCGGGACCAATCAGCCCCAGCATTTT
CASSLAGTNQPQHF
>TRBJ2-3|TRBV5-1|-|-
TGCGCCAGCAGCTCCACCAGTACGACAGATACGCAGTATTTT
CASSSTSTTDTQYF
>TRBJ1-6|TRBV4-2|TRBD1|-
TGTGCCAGCAGCCAAGTAGGGACAGTTGAATCCCTCCACTTT
CASSQVGTVESLHF
>TRBJ2-7|TRBV4-2|-|-
TGTGCCAGCAGCCAAATCTTGGCGGGGAGGACCTACGAGCAGTACTTC
CASSQILAGRTYEQYF
>TRBJ2-1|TRBV10-2|-|-
TGCGCCAGCGGGTTCAATGAGCAGTTCTTC
CASGFNEQFF
>TRBJ2-7|TRBV28|TRBD1|few
TGTGCCAGCAGTTCCCGGGACAGGGGCTCCTACGAGCAGTACTTC
CASSSRDRGSYEQYF
>TRBJ1-2|TRBV4-2|TRBD1|-
TGTGCCAGCAGCCAACCTGACAGGGCCTATGGCTACACCTTC
CASSQPDRAYGYTF
>TRBJ2-6|TRBV5-4|-|-
TGTGCCAGCAGCCCGACTCCCGACTCTGGGGCCAACGTCCTGACTTTC
CASSPTPDSGANVLTF
>TRBJ1-2|TRBV6-4|TRBD1|-
TGTGCCAGCAGTGTCCAGGGACAGGGCGTAGGGGGCTACACCTTC
CASSVQGQGVGGYTF
>TRBJ1-2|TRBV6-1|-|-
TGTGCCAGCAGTGAATTAGAAGTTGACTATGGCTACACCTTC
CASSELEVDYGYTF
>TRBJ2-3|TRBV7-9|-|-
TGTGCCAGCAGCTTAGTGGTTAGCACAGATACGCAGTATTTT
CASSLVVSTDTQYF
>TRBJ1-5|TRBV5-1|TRBD1|-
TGCGCCAGCAGCCCCCAACCGACCGGGACAGGGAATCAGCCCCAGCATTTT
CASSPQPTGTGNQPQHF
>TRBJ2-7|TRBV15|TRBD1|-
TGTGCCACCGCTACAGGGGGGAGCGGATACGAGCAGTACTTC
CATATGGSGYEQYF
>TRBJ1-1|TRBV27|TRBD1|-
TGTGCCAGCAGTAAGGACAGGTACATTGAAGCTTTCTTT
CASSKDRYIEAFF
>TRBJ2-7|TRBV6-5|-|-
TGTGCCAGCAGTCTCACAGGGCCTTACGAGCAGTACTTC
CASSLTGPYEQYF